This T cell receptor (beta chain) was captured in a study of T cell responses to AZD1222 COVID-19 vaccine. On the study more broadly: Second doses were pooled across both intervals (about 4 or about 12 weeks). Whole-study results and caveats: Spike-specific TCR repertoires showed rising breadth and depth after two AZD1222 doses. Nearly half of unique spike-specific TCRs reportedly avoided B.1.351 and B.1.1.7 mutated regions.

The data were produced by immunoSEQ multiplex PCR, yet TCRdb's version contains in-frame clones alone and is incomplete. The sample gives about 59,000 clones, roughly 84% of which show up once; around 7.5% is in the top ten. Germline trimming cut 3 bases from V and 2 bases from J; bases unmatched to any gene: 15. CDR3 length: 18 residues. Looked up from germline, CDR1 is GTSNPN and CDR2 is SVGIG (reference sequence). Concerning this clone itself: Its antigen is still unknown.

This receptor was identified in an adult in good health. The sample consisted of peripheral blood, taken on day 0 of AZD1222 vaccination. The V call is TRBV30, the J call TRBJ2-2, with 7 bases aligning to TRBD1. CDR3 region: CAWRPNRGRLVNTGELFF. The CDR3 DNA reads as TGTGCCTGGAGACCGAACAGGGGCCGTTTGGTTAACACCGGGGAGCTGTTTTTT. Variable domain in full (rest from reference TRBV30 and TRBJ2-2): SQTIHQWPATLVQPVGSPLSLECTVEGTSNPNLYWYRQAAGRGLQLLFYSVGIGQISSEVPQNLSASRPQDRQFILSSKKLLLSDSGFYLCAWRPNRGRLVNTGELFFGEGSRLTVL.